This T cell receptor (beta chain) is drawn from a study of CD8+ T cells in alopecia areata listed by TCRdb under 2018. Concerning the study at large: The treated patients took part in an open-label pilot trial in which moderate-to-severe alopecia areata was treated with oral tofacitinib at 5 to 10 mg twice daily. Patients received tofacitinib for 6 to 18 months and were then followed off drug for 6 months to check for delayed response and recurrence. In treated patients, disease severity was measured using the SALT score, which gives the percentage of scalp surface area affected. The study used high-throughput TCRbeta sequencing to examine T cell clonal expansion in alopecia areata, in both the C3H/HeJ mouse model and human patients. Human TCRbeta sequencing covered scalp tissue and sorted CD4+ and CD8+ peripheral blood T cells from patchy and totalis/universalis alopecia areata patients and healthy controls. Biopsies were taken from tofacitinib-treated patients at baseline and again at 4 and 24 weeks into treatment, and several of those patients also had a later scalp biopsy. Scalp clonality was compared among normal scalp (n=4), patchy alopecia areata scalp (n=8), and alopecia totalis/universalis scalp (n=8). RNA came from the PAXgene miRNA kit for fixed scalp, the miRNeasy kit for PBMCs, and the RNeasy kit for mouse skin. TCRbeta CDR3 regions were amplified by immunoSEQ multiplex PCR with 35 Vbeta forward and 13 Jbeta reverse primers.

A note on this clone: What antigen it recognizes has not been identified. Base qualities were left out, and no much larger clone turns up one base away.

The investigation overall reported the following: TCR sequences shared between patients were less clear than in mice, possibly partly because of HLA diversity in the patient population. With tofacitinib, both scalp clonality and the number of expanded CD8+ clones among the top 100 scalp clones went down significantly. Many expanded lesional clones persisted in scalp and blood during tofacitinib treatment, which may partly explain relapse after stopping treatment. Compared with normal scalp, lesional scalp, particularly in alopecia totalis/universalis, had higher clonality and more expanded CD8+ clones, which suggests antigenic drive. Scalp TCR repertoire analysis is complicated because resident alphabeta T cells in normal human skin are also sequenced, whereas mouse skin is dominated by gammadelta T cells. Because the treated cohort was small and had just a single nonresponder, larger studies are needed to establish links between baseline CD8+ expansion and response.

The germline V gene provides CDR1 KGHSH and CDR2 LQKENI. V drops 5 bases and J drops 4 bases, leaving 15 bases in between. Taken from cysteine to phenylalanine, the CDR3 has 14 residues. The retained sequence is limited to the CDR3, 42 bases, with the frame set at the first base. Library generation was performed with the immunoSEQ multiplex PCR assay. For TCR sequencing, RNA was extracted from every sample and reverse transcribed into cDNA to serve as template. SuperScript III was used for first-strand cDNA synthesis, primed with a 2:1 mix of oligo-dT and random hexamers. A synthetic immune receptor repertoire was used to assess amplification bias, and residual bias was removed computationally. Per the original workflow: After raw reads were preprocessed to remove errors, the CDR3 was defined following IMGT conventions as running from the conserved cysteine to phenylalanine. To get clonality, Shannon entropy was normalized by log2 of the number of productive unique TCRs and the result was subtracted from 1. Scalp TCRbeta sequences were cross-referenced with sorted blood CD4 and CD8 repertoires so that the CD4 or CD8 identity of scalp clones could be inferred. The source is immuneACCESS, and TCRdb retained only in-frame sequences with V and J called. Part of the clones is not carried over; for the studies checked, unresolved V genes explain less than half of this, and the remainder is unexplained. Clone size and V and J calls were adopted from that table, with D and trimming inferred from the DNA. For this sample the table gives under 150,000 clones, of which roughly three fifths were detected only once. Of the sample, approximately 3.1% is held by the ten largest clones.

The sample's time point label is to be understood as: about 25 weeks on oral tofacitinib. The treatment or condition label corresponds to: oral pan-JAK inhibitor, 5-10 mg twice daily. Lesional scalp punch biopsies and peripheral blood were obtained from alopecia areata patients. After PBMCs were isolated by density centrifugation and stained for CD3, CD4 and CD8, a FACSAria was used to sort CD4+ and CD8+ T cells. The clonotype comes from a human donor with alopecia areata. The V and J genes are TRBV18 and TRBJ2-7; a confident D gene designation cannot be given. Source: CD4+ T cells sorted from blood, taken at week 24, from a patient treated with tofacitinib. CDR3 region: CASSTRWGLYEQYF. In nucleotides, the sequence is TGTGCCAGCTCAACCCGCTGGGGATTGTACGAGCAGTACTTC.